This T cell receptor (beta chain) was captured by sequencing in a study of T cells in Graves' hyperthyroidism and ophthalmopathy. Turning to the study itself: Sampling of peripheral blood happened at initial diagnosis, prior to any treatment.

The CDR3 regions of TCR beta were amplified from RNA transcripts. First-round RT-PCR of the TCR CDR3 relied on the HTBI primer set. TCRdb redid the calling of the multiplex PCR reads with MiXCR, one entry per CDR3 protein. The sample has about 330,000 distinct CDR3 sequences, about 13% seen once. The V gene's germline CDR1 is LGHDT and CDR2 YNNKEL (reference sequence). The ends were cut back, 4 bases at V and 7 bases at J, with 16 bases in the middle. CDR3 length: 14 residues. The sequencing sample was made of blood. The receptor's source is a woman between 40 and 50 years old with Graves' ophthalmopathy. The chain combines TRBV3-1 with TRBJ2-5; D assignment may be TRBD1 or TRBD2 (5 bases each). This CDR3 is CASSPRQTGGTQYF. DNA of the CDR3: TGTGCCAGCAGCCCCCGGCAGACTGGGGGGACCCAGTACTTC.